This entry is about one T cell receptor beta chain. Germline lookup yields CDR1 SGHAT and CDR2 FQDESV (reference sequence). Trimming took 5 bases from V and 7 from J; bases not matched to a gene: 5. This CDR3 has 13 residues. This sample was included in a study of blood T cell repertoires in COVID-19. Study-level information: Whether acute or convalescent, the COVID-19 samples came from the United States, Italy and Spain. The analysed material was cDNA or gDNA that came from T cells, B-cell-depleted T cells, or PBMCs.

In the source study's methods: How many nucleated cells were present was estimated from reference gene primer amplification. The table came from immunoSEQ multiplex PCR; TCRdb's copy has only in-frame clones and leaves some out. That table gives V, J and clone size, and the DNA gave D and trimming. The sample records over 35,000 clones, roughly 90% being singletons. Source material: peripheral blood. The TCR originated in a man between 65 and 85 years old with active COVID-19. The J gene is TRBJ2-7, the V gene TRBV11-1; TRBD1 matches 10 bases. The CDR3 region is CASSKSGQGEQYF. In DNA form, the CDR3 reads TGTGCCAGCAGCAAGTCGGGACAGGGGGAGCAGTACTTC. Together with reference TRBV11-1 and TRBJ2-7, the CDR3 gives the full variable domain: EAEVAQSPRYKITEKSQAVAFWCDPISGHATLYWYRQILGQGPELLVQFQDESVVDDSQLPKDRFSAERLKGVDSTLKIQPAELGDSAMYLCASSKSGQGEQYFGPGTRLTVT.